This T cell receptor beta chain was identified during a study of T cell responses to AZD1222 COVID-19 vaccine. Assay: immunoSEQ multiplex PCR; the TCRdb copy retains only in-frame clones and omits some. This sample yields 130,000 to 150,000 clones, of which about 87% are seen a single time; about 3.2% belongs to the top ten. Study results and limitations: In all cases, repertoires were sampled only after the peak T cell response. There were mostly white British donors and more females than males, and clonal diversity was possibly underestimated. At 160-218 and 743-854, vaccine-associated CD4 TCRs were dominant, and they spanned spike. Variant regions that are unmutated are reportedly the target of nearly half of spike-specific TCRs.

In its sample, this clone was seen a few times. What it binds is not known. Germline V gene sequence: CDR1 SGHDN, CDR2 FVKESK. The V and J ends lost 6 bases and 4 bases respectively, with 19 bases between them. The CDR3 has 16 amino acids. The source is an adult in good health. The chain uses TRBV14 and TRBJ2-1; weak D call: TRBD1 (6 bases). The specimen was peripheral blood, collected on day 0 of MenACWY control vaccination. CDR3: CASRRFRGGQYNEQFF. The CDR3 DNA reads TGTGCCAGCAGGCGATTTCGTGGGGGCCAGTACAATGAGCAGTTCTTC.